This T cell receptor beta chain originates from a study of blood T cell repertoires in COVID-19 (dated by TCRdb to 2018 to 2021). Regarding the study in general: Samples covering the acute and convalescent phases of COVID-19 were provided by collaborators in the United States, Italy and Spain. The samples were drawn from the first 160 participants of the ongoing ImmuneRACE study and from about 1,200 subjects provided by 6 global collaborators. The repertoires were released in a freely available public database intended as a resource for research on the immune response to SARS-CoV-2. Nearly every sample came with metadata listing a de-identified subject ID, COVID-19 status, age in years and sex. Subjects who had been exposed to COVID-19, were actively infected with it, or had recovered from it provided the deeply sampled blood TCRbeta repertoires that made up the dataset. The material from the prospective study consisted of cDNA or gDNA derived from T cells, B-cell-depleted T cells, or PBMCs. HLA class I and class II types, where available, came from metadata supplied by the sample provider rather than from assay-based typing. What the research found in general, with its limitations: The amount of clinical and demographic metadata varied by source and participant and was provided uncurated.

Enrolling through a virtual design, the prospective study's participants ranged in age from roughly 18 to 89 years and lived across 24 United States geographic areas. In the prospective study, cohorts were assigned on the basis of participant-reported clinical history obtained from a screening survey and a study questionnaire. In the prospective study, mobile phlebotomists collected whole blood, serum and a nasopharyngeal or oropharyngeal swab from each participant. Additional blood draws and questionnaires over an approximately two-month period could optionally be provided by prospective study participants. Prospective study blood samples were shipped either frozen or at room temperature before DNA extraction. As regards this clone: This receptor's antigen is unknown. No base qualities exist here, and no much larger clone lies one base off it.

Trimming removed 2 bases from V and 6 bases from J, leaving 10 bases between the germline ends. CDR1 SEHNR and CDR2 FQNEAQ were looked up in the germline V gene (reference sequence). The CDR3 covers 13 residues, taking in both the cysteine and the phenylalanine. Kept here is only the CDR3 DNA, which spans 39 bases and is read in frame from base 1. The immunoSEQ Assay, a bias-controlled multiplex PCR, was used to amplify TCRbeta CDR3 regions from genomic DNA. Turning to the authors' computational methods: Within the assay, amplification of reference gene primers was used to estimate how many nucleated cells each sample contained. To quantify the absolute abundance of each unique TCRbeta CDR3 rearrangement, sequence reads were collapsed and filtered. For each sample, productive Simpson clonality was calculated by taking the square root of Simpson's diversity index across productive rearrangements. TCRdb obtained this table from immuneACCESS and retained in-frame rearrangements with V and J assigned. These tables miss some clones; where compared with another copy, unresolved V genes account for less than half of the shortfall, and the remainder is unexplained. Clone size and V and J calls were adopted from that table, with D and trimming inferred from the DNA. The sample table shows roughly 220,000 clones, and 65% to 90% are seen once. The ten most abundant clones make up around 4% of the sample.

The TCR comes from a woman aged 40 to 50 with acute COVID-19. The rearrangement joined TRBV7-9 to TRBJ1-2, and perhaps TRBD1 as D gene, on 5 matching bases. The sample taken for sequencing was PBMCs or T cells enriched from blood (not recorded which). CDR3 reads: CASSLTGPDGYTF. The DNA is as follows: TGTGCCAGCAGCTTAACAGGTCCAGATGGCTACACCTTC.